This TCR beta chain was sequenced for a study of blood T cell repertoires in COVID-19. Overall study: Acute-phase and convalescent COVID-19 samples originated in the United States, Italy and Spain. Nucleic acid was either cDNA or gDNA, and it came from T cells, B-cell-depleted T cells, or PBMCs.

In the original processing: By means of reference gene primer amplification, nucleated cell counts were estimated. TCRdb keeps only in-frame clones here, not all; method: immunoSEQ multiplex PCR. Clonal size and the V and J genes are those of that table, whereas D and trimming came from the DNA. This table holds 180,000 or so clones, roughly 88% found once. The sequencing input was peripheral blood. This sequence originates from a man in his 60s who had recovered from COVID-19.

Written as DNA, the CDR3 is TGTGCCAGCATCACAGAGTTTTTTGGGACCCAGTACTTC. It is translated as CASITEFFGTQYF. This chain uses TRBV6-5 with TRBJ2-5; no firm D call. CDR3 length equals 13 residues. Germline CDR1 and CDR2: MNHEY and SVGAGI. Deletions cut 7 bases from V and 7 bases from J, with 16 bases between.